The next 2 T cell receptor beta chains were all read from a single sample in a study of blood T cell repertoires in COVID-19. Assay: immunoSEQ multiplex PCR; the TCRdb copy retains only in-frame clones and omits some. The table shows some 180,000 clones, with 88% occurring only once. The sample consisted of peripheral blood. The receptors shown here come from a man aged 40-49 years with active or convalescent COVID-19.

This rearrangement joins TRBV10-3 to TRBJ2-3; 7 bases map to TRBD1. The V gene's germline CDR1 is ENHRY and CDR2 SYGVKD. Trimming cost V 4 bases and J 4 bases; bases outside gene matches: 5. The CDR3 runs 14 residues. CDR3 bases: TGTGCCATCAGTGGGGGGACAGACGCAGATACGCAGTATTTT. It translates to CAISGGTDADTQYF.

As DNA, the CDR3 is TGTGCCAGTAATCAGGACAGGGCCCAGCCCCAGCATTTT. Translating it yields CASNQDRAQPQHF. The J gene is TRBJ1-5, the V gene TRBV19, with 8 bases matching TRBD1. V gave up 7 bases and J gave up 7 bases; unmatched junction bases: 6. CDR1 is LNHDA, CDR2 SQIVND, per germline (reference sequence). This CDR3 has 13 amino acids.